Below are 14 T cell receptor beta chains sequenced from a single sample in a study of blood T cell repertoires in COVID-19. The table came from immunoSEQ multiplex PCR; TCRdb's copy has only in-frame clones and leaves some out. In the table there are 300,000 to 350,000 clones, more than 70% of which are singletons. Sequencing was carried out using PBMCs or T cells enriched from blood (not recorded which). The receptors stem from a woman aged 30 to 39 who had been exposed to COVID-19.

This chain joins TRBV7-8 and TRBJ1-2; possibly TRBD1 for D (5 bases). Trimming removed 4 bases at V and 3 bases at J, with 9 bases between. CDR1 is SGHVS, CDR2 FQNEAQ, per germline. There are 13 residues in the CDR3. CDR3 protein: CASSSPGYYGYTF. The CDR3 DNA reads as TGTGCCAGCAGCTCTCCAGGGTACTATGGCTACACCTTC. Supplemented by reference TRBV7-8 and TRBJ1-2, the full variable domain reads GAGVSQSPRYKVAKRGQDVALRCDPISGHVSLFWYQQALGQGPEFLTYFQNEAQLDKSGLPSDRFFAERPEGSVSTLKIQRTQQEDSAVYLCASSSPGYYGYTFGSGTRLTVV.

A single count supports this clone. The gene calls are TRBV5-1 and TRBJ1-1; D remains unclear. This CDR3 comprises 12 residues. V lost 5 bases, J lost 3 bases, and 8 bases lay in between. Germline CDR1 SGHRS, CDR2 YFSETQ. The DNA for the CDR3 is TGCGCCAGCAGTTTGTCGGACACTGAAGCTTTCTTT. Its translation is CASSLSDTEAFF.

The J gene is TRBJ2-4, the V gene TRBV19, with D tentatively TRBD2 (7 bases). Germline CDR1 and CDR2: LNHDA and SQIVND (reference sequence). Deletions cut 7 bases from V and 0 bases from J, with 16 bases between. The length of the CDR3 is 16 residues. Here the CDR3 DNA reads TGTGCCAGTACCAGAAGGGGGGGGAAAGCCAAAAACATTCAGTACTTC. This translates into CASTRRGGKAKNIQYF.

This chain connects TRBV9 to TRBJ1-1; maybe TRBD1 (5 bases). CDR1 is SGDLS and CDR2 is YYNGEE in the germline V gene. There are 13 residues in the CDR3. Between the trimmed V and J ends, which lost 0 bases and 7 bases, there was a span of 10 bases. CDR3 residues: CASSVEAGIEAFF. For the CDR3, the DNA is TGTGCCAGCAGCGTAGAGGCAGGGATTGAAGCTTTCTTT.

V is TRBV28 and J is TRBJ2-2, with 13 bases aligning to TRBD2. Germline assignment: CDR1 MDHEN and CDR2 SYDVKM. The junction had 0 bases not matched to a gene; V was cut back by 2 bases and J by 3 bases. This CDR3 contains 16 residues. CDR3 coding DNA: TGTGCCAGCAGTTTAGGGACTAGCGGGGACACCGGGGAGCTGTTTTTT. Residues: CASSLGTSGDTGELFF.

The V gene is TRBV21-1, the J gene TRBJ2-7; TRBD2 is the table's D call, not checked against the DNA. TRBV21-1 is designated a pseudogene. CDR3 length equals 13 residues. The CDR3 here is CASSKGLVYEQYF. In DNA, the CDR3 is TGTGCCAGCAGCAAGGGACTAGTTTACGAGCAGTACTTC.

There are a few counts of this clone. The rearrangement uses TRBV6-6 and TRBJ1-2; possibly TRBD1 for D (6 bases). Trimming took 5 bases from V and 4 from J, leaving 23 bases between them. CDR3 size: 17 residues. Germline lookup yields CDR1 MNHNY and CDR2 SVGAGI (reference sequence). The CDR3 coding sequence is TGTGCCAGCAGTCCCAGTTTGGACAGACAGTCTAGCTATGGCTACACCTTC. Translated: CASSPSLDRQSSYGYTF.

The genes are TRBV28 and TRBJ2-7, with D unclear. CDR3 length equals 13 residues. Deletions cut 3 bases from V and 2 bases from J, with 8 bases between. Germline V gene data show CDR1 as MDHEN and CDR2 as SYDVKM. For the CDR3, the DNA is TGTGCCAGCAGTTTCTTCAGAACCTACGAGCAGTACTTC. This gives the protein CASSFFRTYEQYF.

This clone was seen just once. The CDR3, as DNA: TGTGCCAGCAGTGATCCCCGACTAGCGGGAGGGAGAGACGGGGAGCTGTTTTTT. The encoded protein is CASSDPRLAGGRDGELFF. The genes are TRBV6-1 and TRBJ2-2; the match to TRBD2 covers 14 bases. Trimming cost V 3 bases and J 7 bases; bases outside gene matches: 10. CDR3 length: 18 residues. Germline values: CDR1 MNHNS, CDR2 SASEGT.

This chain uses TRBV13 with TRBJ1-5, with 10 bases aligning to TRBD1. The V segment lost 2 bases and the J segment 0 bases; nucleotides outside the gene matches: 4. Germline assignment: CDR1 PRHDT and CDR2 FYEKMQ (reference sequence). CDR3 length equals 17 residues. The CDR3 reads CASSLSGTGDSNQPQHF. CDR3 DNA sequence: TGTGCCAGCAGCTTATCCGGGACAGGGGATAGCAATCAGCCCCAGCATTTT.

CDR3 protein: CASSLSFESYGYTF. The CDR3 nucleotides read TGTGCCAGCAGTTTATCGTTTGAGAGCTATGGCTACACCTTC. The chain recombines TRBV27 with TRBJ1-2; D unresolved. The CDR3 runs 14 residues. Trimming shortened V by 0 bases and J by 4 bases, and 9 bases separated the two germline ends. Germline CDR1 MNHEY, CDR2 SMNVEV (reference sequence).

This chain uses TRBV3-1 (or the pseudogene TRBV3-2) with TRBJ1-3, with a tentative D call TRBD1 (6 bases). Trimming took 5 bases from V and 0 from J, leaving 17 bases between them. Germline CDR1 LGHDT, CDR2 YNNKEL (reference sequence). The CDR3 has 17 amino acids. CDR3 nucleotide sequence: TGTGCCAGCAGCTACATAGGGGGGGGCTCCTCTGGAAACACCATATATTTT. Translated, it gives CASSYIGGGSSGNTIYF.

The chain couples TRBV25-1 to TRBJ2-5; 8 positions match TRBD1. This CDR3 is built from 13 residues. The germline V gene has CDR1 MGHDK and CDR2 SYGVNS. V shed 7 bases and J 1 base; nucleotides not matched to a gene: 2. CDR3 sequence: CASTGGAQETQYF. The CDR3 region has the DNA TGTGCCAGCACAGGGGGCGCCCAAGAGACCCAGTACTTC.

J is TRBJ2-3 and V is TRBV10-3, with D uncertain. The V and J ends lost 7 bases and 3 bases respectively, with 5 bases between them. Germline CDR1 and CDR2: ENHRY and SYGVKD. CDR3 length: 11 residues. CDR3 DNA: TGTGCCATCATGAGGACAGATACGCAGTATTTT. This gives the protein CAIMRTDTQYF.